Detailed here is one T cell receptor (beta chain). No antigen is known for it. This record comes from a study of beta chain features in type 1 diabetes. Study findings and constraints: Type 1 diabetes patients had TCRB CDR3s that were shorter (moderately but significantly so) in all four CD4+ subsets.

Germline values: CDR1 SNHLY, CDR2 FYNNEI. This CDR3 region has 12 residues. V lost 6 bases and J lost 5, with 11 bases in between. Expressed TCRB transcripts were sequenced because the entire RNA isolate underwent reverse transcription. The table came from immunoSEQ multiplex PCR; TCRdb's copy has only in-frame clones and leaves some out. This table has approximately 360,000 clones, about 12% appearing once. Source material: naive CD4+ T cells from blood. The clonotype comes from a young woman with type 1 diabetes. This sequence joins TRBV2 and TRBJ2-7; D is unclear. The CDR3 nucleotides are TGTGCCAGCAGGCGGCAGCTTGACGAGCAGTACTTC. Its protein is CASRRQLDEQYF.